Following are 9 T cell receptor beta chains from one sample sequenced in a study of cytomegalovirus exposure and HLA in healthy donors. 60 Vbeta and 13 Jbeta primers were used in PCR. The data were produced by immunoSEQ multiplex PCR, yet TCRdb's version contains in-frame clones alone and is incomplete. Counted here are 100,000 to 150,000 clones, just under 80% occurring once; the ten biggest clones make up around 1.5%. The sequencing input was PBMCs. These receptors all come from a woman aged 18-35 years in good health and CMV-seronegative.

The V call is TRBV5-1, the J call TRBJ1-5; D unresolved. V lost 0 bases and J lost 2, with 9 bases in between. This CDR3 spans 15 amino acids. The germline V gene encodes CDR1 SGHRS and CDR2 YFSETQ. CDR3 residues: CASSLEGSRNQPQHF. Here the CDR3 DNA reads TGCGCCAGCAGCTTGGAAGGGAGCCGCAATCAGCCCCAGCATTTT.

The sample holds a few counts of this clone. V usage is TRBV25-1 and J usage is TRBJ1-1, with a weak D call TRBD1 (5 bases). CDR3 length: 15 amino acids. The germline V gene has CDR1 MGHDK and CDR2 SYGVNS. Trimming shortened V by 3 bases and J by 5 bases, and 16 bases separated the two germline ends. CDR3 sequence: CASSDLGVGTTEAFF. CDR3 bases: TGTGCCAGCAGTGATTTAGGGGTAGGAACGACTGAAGCTTTCTTT.

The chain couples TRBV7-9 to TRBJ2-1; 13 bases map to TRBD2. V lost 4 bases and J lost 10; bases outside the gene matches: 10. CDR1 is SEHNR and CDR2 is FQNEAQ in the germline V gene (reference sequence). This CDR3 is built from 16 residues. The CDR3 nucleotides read TGTGCCAGCAGCTCGGGACTAGCGGGATTTGGAGAAGAGCAGTTCTTC. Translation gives CASSSGLAGFGEEQFF. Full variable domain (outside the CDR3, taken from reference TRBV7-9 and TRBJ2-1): DTGVSQNPRHKITKRGQNVTFRCDPISEHNRLYWYRQTLGQGPEFLTYFQNEAQLEKSRLLSDRFSAERPKGSFSTLEIQRTEQGDSAMYLCASSSGLAGFGEEQFFGPGTRLTVL.

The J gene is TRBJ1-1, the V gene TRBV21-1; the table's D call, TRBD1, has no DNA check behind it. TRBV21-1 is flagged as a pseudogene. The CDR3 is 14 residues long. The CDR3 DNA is TGTGCCAGCAGCAAAGCTATCAGACAGGGCGAAGCTTTCTTT. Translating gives CASSKAIRQGEAFF.

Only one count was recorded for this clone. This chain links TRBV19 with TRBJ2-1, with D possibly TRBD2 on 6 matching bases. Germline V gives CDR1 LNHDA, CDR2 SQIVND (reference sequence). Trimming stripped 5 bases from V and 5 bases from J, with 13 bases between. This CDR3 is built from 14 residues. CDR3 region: CASSATTSNNEQFF. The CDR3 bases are TGTGCCAGTAGTGCCACGACTAGTAACAATGAGCAGTTCTTC.

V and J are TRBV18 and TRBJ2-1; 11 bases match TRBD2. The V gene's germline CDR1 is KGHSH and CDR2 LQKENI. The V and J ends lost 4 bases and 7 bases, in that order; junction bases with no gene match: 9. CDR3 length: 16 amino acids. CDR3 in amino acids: CASSRSGTSGLNEQFF. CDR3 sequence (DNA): TGTGCCAGCTCACGAAGTGGGACTAGCGGACTAAATGAGCAGTTCTTC.

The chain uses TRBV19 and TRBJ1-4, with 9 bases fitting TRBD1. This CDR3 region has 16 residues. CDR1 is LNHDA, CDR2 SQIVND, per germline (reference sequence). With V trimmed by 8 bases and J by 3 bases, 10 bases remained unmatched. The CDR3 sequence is CASGNTGGAANEKLFF. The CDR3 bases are TGTGCCAGTGGAAACACAGGGGGCGCGGCTAATGAAAAACTGTTTTTT. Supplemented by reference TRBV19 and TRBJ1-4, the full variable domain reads DGGITQSPKYLFRKEGQNVTLSCEQNLNHDAMYWYRQDPGQGLRLIYYSQIVNDFQKGDIAEGYSVSREKKESFPLTVTSAQKNPTAFYLCASGNTGGAANEKLFFGSGTQLSVL.

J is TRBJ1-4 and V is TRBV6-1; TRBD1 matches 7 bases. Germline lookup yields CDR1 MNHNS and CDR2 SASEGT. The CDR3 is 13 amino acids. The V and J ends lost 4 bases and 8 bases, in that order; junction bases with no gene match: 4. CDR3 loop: CASSAGTAEKLFF. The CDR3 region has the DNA TGTGCCAGCAGTGCCGGGACAGCCGAAAAACTGTTTTTT.

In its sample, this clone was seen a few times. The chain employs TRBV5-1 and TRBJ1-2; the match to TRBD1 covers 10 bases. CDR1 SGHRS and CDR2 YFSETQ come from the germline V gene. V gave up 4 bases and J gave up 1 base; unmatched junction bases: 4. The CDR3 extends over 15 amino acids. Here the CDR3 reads CASSQGTGVNYGYTF. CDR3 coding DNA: TGCGCCAGCAGCCAAGGGACAGGGGTTAACTATGGCTACACCTTC.